Shown below are 19 T cell receptor beta chains from a single sample sequenced in a study of blood T cell repertoires in COVID-19. Produced via immunoSEQ multiplex PCR; TCRdb's table is partial and in-frame only. The table includes over 70,000 clones, approximately 86% detected once. Sequencing was performed on peripheral blood. The receptors shown here come from a human donor in a cohort sampled during active COVID-19.

V gene TRBV27 combines with J gene TRBJ1-5, with D possibly matching TRBD1 (6 bases). Trimming cost V 6 bases and J 2 bases, with 14 bases left between them. The CDR3 consists of 15 residues. Germline assignment: CDR1 MNHEY and CDR2 SMNVEV (reference sequence). The CDR3 loop reads CASSSTGYGNQPQHF. The CDR3 bases are TGTGCCAGCAGCTCGACAGGCTATGGCAATCAGCCCCAGCATTTT.

V is TRBV27 and J is TRBJ2-7; TRBD2 agrees at 7 bases. Trimming removed 3 bases from V and 3 bases from J; junction bases left unmatched: 2. Germline assignment: CDR1 MNHEY and CDR2 SMNVEV (reference sequence). The CDR3 consists of 13 residues. CDR3 region: CASSLGGGYEQYF. The CDR3 nucleotides are TGTGCCAGCAGTTTGGGGGGGGGCTACGAGCAGTACTTC.

The V call is TRBV4-2, the J call TRBJ2-7, with TRBD2 as a possible D gene (5 bases). The CDR3 is 14 amino acids. V lost 7 bases and J lost 6, with 19 bases in between. CDR1 is LGHNA, CDR2 YNFKEQ, per germline. The CDR3 sequence is CASTPGVANSEQYF. CDR3 in DNA: TGTGCCAGCACCCCCGGGGTGGCTAATAGCGAGCAGTACTTC.

The V call is TRBV5-1, the J call TRBJ1-4; a possible D gene is TRBD1 (5 bases). The germline V gene has CDR1 SGHRS and CDR2 YFSETQ. The CDR3 runs 14 residues. The V gene lost 4 bases and the J gene lost 6 bases, with 13 bases spanning the gap. CDR3 sequence reads: CASSPGRGDEKLFF. The CDR3 coding sequence is TGCGCCAGCAGCCCGGGGAGGGGAGATGAAAAACTGTTTTTT.

V gene TRBV28 combines with J gene TRBJ2-1, with 15 bases identical to TRBD2. The CDR3 has 16 residues. Germline loops: CDR1 MDHEN, CDR2 SYDVKM. With V trimmed by 5 bases and J by 8 bases, 7 bases remained unmatched. This CDR3 is CASSTGTSGRIDEQFF. CDR3 nucleotide sequence: TGTGCCAGCAGTACCGGGACTAGCGGGAGGATCGATGAGCAGTTCTTC.

The chain is built from TRBV6-6 and TRBJ1-5; no clear D gene. CDR3 length equals 14 residues. Germline CDR1 and CDR2: MNHNY and SVGAGI (reference sequence). V was clipped by 10 bases and J by 2 bases, with 15 bases between them. CDR3 region: CAIAPRPGNQPQHF. In DNA form, the CDR3 reads TGTGCCATCGCCCCGCGGCCCGGCAATCAGCCCCAGCATTTT.

The chain uses TRBV4-3 and TRBJ2-1; possible D gene TRBD1, 7 bases. The germline V gene has CDR1 LGHNA and CDR2 YSLEER. The CDR3 is made up of 14 amino acids. V gave up 2 bases and J gave up 7 bases, with 12 bases separating them. The CDR3: CASSQSTGRNEQFF. In nucleotides, the CDR3 is TGCGCCAGCAGCCAATCGACAGGGAGGAATGAGCAGTTCTTC.

Here the CDR3 reads CSARVGDRGSRQFF. The CDR3 nucleotides read TGCAGCGCCCGGGTGGGGGACAGGGGTTCGCGGCAGTTCTTC. This rearrangement joins TRBV29-1 to TRBJ2-1, with 10 bases aligning to TRBD1. Germline CDR1 reads SQVTM; CDR2 reads ANQGSEA. V trimming: 7 bases; J trimming: 12 bases; junction bases outside the gene matches: 15. There are 14 residues in the CDR3.

The V and J genes are TRBV27 and TRBJ2-7; 8 nucleotides agree with TRBD1. V trimming: 6 bases; J trimming: 2 bases; junction bases outside the gene matches: 9. Looked up from germline, CDR1 is MNHEY and CDR2 is SMNVEV (reference sequence). The CDR3 consists of 15 residues. The DNA of the CDR3 is TGTGCCAGCAGGCGCGTAGACAGGGGCCCCTACGAGCAGTACTTC. Protein sequence: CASRRVDRGPYEQYF.

The chain combines TRBV6-2 or TRBV6-3 with TRBJ2-4; 11 nucleotides agree with TRBD1. J was trimmed by 7 bases and V by 6 bases; bases with no gene match: 5. Germline assignment: CDR1 MNHEY and CDR2 SVGEGT. CDR3 length: 14 amino acids. The CDR3 coding sequence is TGTGCCAGCAGCGGACAGGGGGCACGGAACATTCAGTACTTC. Protein product: CASSGQGARNIQYF.

This chain joins TRBV5-4 and TRBJ2-5; 9 bases agree with TRBD2. This CDR3 has 15 amino acids. V lost 2 bases and J lost 5; bases outside the gene matches: 7. CDR1 SGHNT and CDR2 YYREEE come from the germline V gene (reference sequence). CDR3 nucleotide sequence: TGTGCCAGCAGCTTTCGCGGGGGGGCCGTGGAGACCCAGTACTTC. This gives the protein CASSFRGGAVETQYF.

The chain links TRBV20-1 to TRBJ2-3; 7 bases are shared with TRBD2. J lost 0 bases, V lost 3 bases, and 3 bases had no gene match. The CDR3 totals 14 residues. Germline assignment: CDR1 DFQATT and CDR2 SNEGSKA (reference sequence). The CDR3 DNA reads TGCAGTGCTAGTCGGGGGGTTAGCACAGATACGCAGTATTTT. This gives the protein CSASRGVSTDTQYF.

Remarks on this clone: Compared with germline, one end of the junction differs, possibly owing to a read error. This sequence joins TRBV3-1 (or the pseudogene TRBV3-2) and TRBJ1-5; D gene ambiguous. CDR3 length: 14 residues. Germline V gene lookup returns CDR1 LGHDT and CDR2 YNNKEL (reference sequence). CDR3: CASGQDGGNQPQHF. The CDR3 DNA is TGTGCCAGCGGCCAAGATGGCGGTAATCAGCCCCAGCATTTT.

V and J are TRBV19 and TRBJ2-7, with a possible D match to TRBD2 (5 bases). Germline CDR1 LNHDA, CDR2 SQIVND (reference sequence). The CDR3 is made up of 15 amino acids. The germline V and J ends were trimmed by 3 bases and 2 bases, with 14 bases remaining between them. The CDR3 region is CASSILPGKAYEQYF. The CDR3 nucleotides are TGTGCCAGTAGTATCTTGCCGGGAAAGGCCTACGAGCAGTACTTC.

The chain couples TRBV24-1 to TRBJ2-1, with 8 bases that match TRBD1. Germline loops: CDR1 KGHDR, CDR2 SFDVKD. CDR3 length: 16 amino acids. J was trimmed by 8 bases and V by 3 bases; bases with no gene match: 11. This CDR3 reads CATSDTLARDRYEQFF. CDR3 nucleotides: TGTGCCACCAGTGATACCTTAGCCCGGGACAGGTATGAGCAGTTCTTC.

The CDR3 bases are TGTGCCTGGAGTGGGTCGGGACAGGGCCTTGATGGCTACACCTTC. Its protein product is CAWSGSGQGLDGYTF. The J gene is TRBJ1-2, the V gene TRBV30; TRBD1 agrees at 9 bases. Germline V gene sequence: CDR1 GTSNPN, CDR2 SVGIG (reference sequence). V was pared by 1 base and J by 6 bases, with 9 bases of the junction left unmatched. This CDR3 comprises 15 residues.

The V gene is TRBV19, the J gene TRBJ2-7, with 10 bases fitting TRBD1. The CDR3 runs 16 residues. Per the germline V gene, CDR1 is LNHDA and CDR2 is SQIVND (reference sequence). Losses at the gene ends were 5 bases for V and 5 bases for J; bases not matched to a gene: 12. CDR3 sequence: CASSLSQAGTGDEQYF. The CDR3 region has the DNA TGTGCCAGTAGTCTCAGTCAAGCCGGGACAGGGGACGAGCAGTACTTC.

In regard to this clone: The junction departs from the called germline gene at one end, perhaps through a read error. J is TRBJ2-7 and V is TRBV4-3; no clear D gene. The CDR3 has 14 amino acids. CDR1 is LGHNA, CDR2 YSLEER, per germline. The CDR3 nucleotides are TGCGCCAGCAGCCAAGTGGGTAGCTCCCACGAGCAGTACTTC. Residues: CASSQVGSSHEQYF.

The chain has TRBV27 and TRBJ1-6, with 7 positions matching TRBD1. Trimming took 3 bases from V and 8 from J; bases not matched to a gene: 1. Per germline, CDR1 MNHEY and CDR2 SMNVEV (reference sequence). This CDR3 has 13 residues. CDR3 protein: CASSFGTDSPLHF. The CDR3, as DNA: TGTGCCAGCAGTTTTGGGACAGATTCACCCCTCCACTTT.